This T cell receptor (beta chain) was sequenced during a study of blood T cell repertoires in COVID-19. Study information: Collection of acute and convalescent COVID-19 samples took place in the United States, Italy and Spain.

Trimming took 6 bases from V and 1 from J; bases not matched to a gene: 10. The CDR3 length is 17 residues. Per germline, CDR1 MDHEN and CDR2 SYDVKM. This table comes from immunoSEQ multiplex PCR, and its TCRdb copy is limited to in-frame clones, with some not included. Of about 210,000 clones detected, around four fifths appear once; the ten largest clones hold over 9.5%. Input material: peripheral blood. The receptor was derived from a woman over 75 with COVID-19, enrolled during active disease. This chain connects TRBV28 to TRBJ1-1, with 11 nucleotides matching TRBD1. CDR3 DNA sequence: TGTGCCAGCAGACCTACCCCTGGGACAGGGGGGAACACTGAAGCTTTCTTT. Residues: CASRPTPGTGGNTEAFF.